The rows below give T cell receptor beta chains drawn from one sample of a study of vaccination and CD4 T cells after COVID-19. Each CDR3 protein gets one entry after TCRdb re-called the PCR reads with MiXCR. This sample has a few thousand distinct CDR3 sequences, with more than 35% found just once. No antigen is known for these receptors. Source material: CD4+ T cells from blood, cultured in vitro. All receptors come from a human donor who had recovered from COVID-19. The CDR3 runs from the conserved cysteine through the conserved F or W. The D gene is left open where the match is weak. Expanded clones are given a class, and other clones once, few, many or no size at all.

size: once
V: TRBV6-4
D: TRBD1
J: TRBJ2-2
CDR3: CASRRTGSNTGELFF
DNA: TGTGCCAGCAGGAGGACAGGGTCGAACACCGGGGAGCTGTTTTTT

size: once
V: TRBV2
D: -
J: TRBJ1-2
CDR3: CASSDQQEDGYTF
DNA: TGTGCCAGCAGTGATCAGCAGGAGGATGGCTACACCTTC

size: few
V: TRBV20-1
D: TRBD2
J: TRBJ2-5
CDR3: CSARGSSGGRETQYF
DNA: TGCAGTGCTAGAGGATCTAGCGGGGGAAGAGAGACCCAGTACTTC

size: -
V: TRBV5-1
D: -
J: TRBJ1-2
CDR3: CASSLRAGAYGYTF
DNA: TGCGCCAGCAGCTTGCGGGCAGGGGCCTATGGCTACACCTTC

size: few
V: TRBV2
D: TRBD1
J: TRBJ2-7
CDR3: CASSLGTGAYEQYF
DNA: TGTGCCAGCTCCCTTGGGACAGGGGCCTACGAGCAGTACTTC

size: -
V: TRBV20-1
D: -
J: TRBJ2-7
CDR3: CSALNPGGASYEQYF
DNA: TGCAGTGCTCTCAACCCCGGAGGGGCTTCCTACGAGCAGTACTTC

size: few
V: TRBV15
D: TRBD1
J: TRBJ1-6
CDR3: CATSRRTGDSPLHF
DNA: TGTGCCACCAGCAGACGGACAGGGGACTCACCCCTCCACTTT

size: -
V: TRBV7-8
D: TRBD1
J: TRBJ1-5
CDR3: CASSPRQGLTSQPQHF
DNA: TGTGCCAGCAGCCCCCGACAGGGCCTAACGAGTCAGCCCCAGCATTTT

size: -
V: TRBV6-5
D: TRBD2
J: TRBJ2-7
CDR3: CASSSLSGRWSEQYF
DNA: TGTGCCAGCAGTTCCCTTAGCGGGAGATGGAGCGAGCAGTACTTC

size: few
V: TRBV7-9
D: -
J: TRBJ2-6
CDR3: CASSLSTAGPSSGANVLTF
DNA: TGTGCCAGCAGCTTAAGTACCGCTGGCCCCAGCTCTGGGGCCAACGTCCTGACTTTC

size: -
V: TRBV2
D: -
J: TRBJ2-1
CDR3: CASSQGIINEQFF
DNA: TGTGCCAGCAGTCAGGGGATTATCAATGAGCAGTTCTTC

size: few
V: TRBV7-9
D: TRBD1
J: TRBJ1-2
CDR3: CASSAWDRITYGYTF
DNA: TGTGCCAGCAGCGCATGGGACAGAATAACTTATGGCTACACCTTC

size: -
V: TRBV4-2
D: -
J: TRBJ2-7
CDR3: CASSQDAGKSSYEQYF
DNA: TGTGCCAGCAGCCAAGACGCAGGGAAGAGCTCCTACGAGCAGTACTTC

size: -
V: TRBV19
D: -
J: TRBJ1-2
CDR3: CASTKYLGVRGVYGYTF
DNA: TGTGCCAGTACCAAATATCTGGGGGTCAGGGGAGTCTATGGCTACACCTTC

size: -
V: TRBV4-3
D: -
J: TRBJ1-1
CDR3: CASSQDLGGFLNTEAFF
DNA: TGCGCCAGCAGCCAAGATCTCGGTGGATTTTTAAACACTGAAGCTTTCTTT

size: few
V: TRBV7-9
D: TRBD1
J: TRBJ2-3
CDR3: CASSLGGTGNTDTQYF
DNA: TGTGCCAGCAGCTTAGGAGGGACAGGGAACACAGATACGCAGTATTTT

size: few
V: TRBV7-9
D: -
J: TRBJ2-2
CDR3: CASSSLGGLTGELFF
DNA: TGTGCCAGCAGCTCCCTGGGGGGCCTAACCGGGGAGCTGTTTTTT

size: -
V: TRBV4-3
D: -
J: TRBJ1-2
CDR3: CASSQDWGGGGYTF
DNA: TGCGCCAGCAGCCAAGACTGGGGAGGGGGTGGCTACACCTTC

size: few
V: TRBV20-1
D: -
J: TRBJ1-6
CDR3: CSARSTGNSPLHF
DNA: TGCAGTGCTAGATCCACAGGGAATTCACCCCTCCACTTT

size: -
V: TRBV20-1
D: -
J: TRBJ1-4
CDR3: CSARQALNEKLFF
DNA: TGCAGTGCTAGACAGGCTCTAAATGAAAAACTGTTTTTT

size: -
V: TRBV20-1
D: TRBD1
J: TRBJ1-2
CDR3: CSASSWDRRYYGYTF
DNA: TGCAGTGCTAGTTCGTGGGACAGGCGATACTATGGCTACACCTTC

size: -
V: TRBV5-1
D: -
J: TRBJ2-5
CDR3: CASSFGRPQETQYF
DNA: TGCGCCAGCAGCTTCGGGCGGCCCCAAGAGACCCAGTACTTC

size: -
V: TRBV18
D: -
J: TRBJ1-1
CDR3: CASSPLVGNTEAFF
DNA: TGTGCCAGCTCACCTCTAGTGGGGAACACTGAAGCTTTCTTT

size: -
V: TRBV7-6
D: -
J: TRBJ1-1
CDR3: CASSLTGHDTEAFF
DNA: TGTGCCAGCAGCTTAACCGGGCATGACACTGAAGCTTTCTTT

size: -
V: TRBV7-2
D: -
J: TRBJ1-6
CDR3: CASSPHSNSPLHF
DNA: TGTGCCAGCAGCCCCCACTCTAATTCACCCCTCCACTTT

size: -
V: TRBV3-1
D: -
J: TRBJ2-3
CDR3: CASSRRPTRADTQYF
DNA: TGTGCCAGCAGCCGACGCCCGACTAGGGCAGATACGCAGTATTTT

size: -
V: TRBV2
D: -
J: TRBJ1-1
CDR3: CASMGDLNTEAFF
DNA: TGTGCCAGCATGGGGGACCTGAACACTGAAGCTTTCTTT

size: once
V: TRBV6-2/TRBV6-3
D: TRBD1
J: TRBJ1-2
CDR3: CASSQGTGGFGYGYTF
DNA: TGTGCCAGCAGCCAGGGGACAGGGGGCTTTGGCTATGGCTACACCTTC

size: -
V: TRBV12-3/TRBV12-4
D: -
J: TRBJ1-2
CDR3: CASTRAERTDYGYTF
DNA: TGTGCCAGCACTCGGGCGGAGAGGACAGACTATGGCTACACCTTC

size: once
V: TRBV20-1
D: TRBD2
J: TRBJ2-1
CDR3: CSAQGLATPGYNEQFF
DNA: TGCAGTGCCCAGGGACTAGCGACGCCAGGCTACAATGAGCAGTTCTTC

size: -
V: TRBV20-1
D: -
J: TRBJ2-3
CDR3: CSAQRVGGADEDTQYF
DNA: TGCAGTGCCCAGCGGGTGGGGGGGGCCGACGAAGATACGCAGTATTTT

size: -
V: TRBV7-3
D: TRBD2
J: TRBJ2-1
CDR3: CASSLGQGLAGDSSYNEQFF
DNA: TGTGCCAGCAGCTTAGGTCAGGGACTAGCGGGAGATAGCTCCTACAATGAGCAGTTCTTC

size: few
V: TRBV20-1
D: -
J: TRBJ2-5
CDR3: CSARGTRSQETQYF
DNA: TGCAGTGCTAGAGGAACCCGGAGTCAAGAGACCCAGTACTTC